The TCR beta chain under discussion was sequenced for a study of blood T cell repertoires in COVID-19. Data came from immunoSEQ multiplex PCR; TCRdb stores just in-frame clones and leaves some out. The sample carries 25,000 to 35,000 clones, 80% to 90% recorded once. This receptor was taken from a woman in her forties with active or convalescent COVID-19. Sequences were obtained from peripheral blood.

CDR3 sequence reads: CASSFAGELFF. In DNA, the CDR3 is TGCGCCAGCAGCTTTGCGGGGGAGCTGTTTTTT. The chain recombines TRBV5-1 with TRBJ2-2; D is uncertain. Between the trimmed V and J ends, which lost 2 bases and 8 bases, there was a span of 4 bases. In germline, CDR1 is SGHRS, CDR2 YFSETQ. The CDR3 totals 11 residues.